One T cell receptor (beta chain) is described in this entry. The data derive from a study of T cells in Graves' hyperthyroidism and ophthalmopathy. As for the study in general: Peripheral blood draws took place at initial diagnosis, ahead of any treatment.

RNA transcripts provided the source from which TCR beta CDR3 regions were amplified. Primed by the HTBI set, a first-round RT-PCR was run on the TCR CDR3. TCRdb re-derived calls from the multiplex PCR reads in MiXCR, one entry per CDR3 protein. The data show approximately 400,000 distinct CDR3 sequences, 15% to 19% seen once. The definition of stable Graves' hyperthyroidism was no ophthalmopathy progression within 18 months. Patients between 18 and 65 years old had hyperthyroidism, newly diagnosed and lasting under 2 months. Investigators excluded patients with uncontrolled infection, other autoimmune disease, pregnancy or lactation. V dropped 1 base and J dropped 2 bases, with 14 bases sitting between them. The CDR3 extends over 16 amino acids. In germline, CDR1 is SEHNR, CDR2 FQNEAQ (reference sequence).

Material: blood. The TCR originated in a young woman with Graves' hyperthyroidism. The rearrangement joins TRBV7-9 to TRBJ1-2; D not resolved. The CDR3 coding sequence is TGTGCCAGCAGCTTAGGAGGAAAAGAATCCAACTATGGCTACACCTTC. Its protein is CASSLGGKESNYGYTF.